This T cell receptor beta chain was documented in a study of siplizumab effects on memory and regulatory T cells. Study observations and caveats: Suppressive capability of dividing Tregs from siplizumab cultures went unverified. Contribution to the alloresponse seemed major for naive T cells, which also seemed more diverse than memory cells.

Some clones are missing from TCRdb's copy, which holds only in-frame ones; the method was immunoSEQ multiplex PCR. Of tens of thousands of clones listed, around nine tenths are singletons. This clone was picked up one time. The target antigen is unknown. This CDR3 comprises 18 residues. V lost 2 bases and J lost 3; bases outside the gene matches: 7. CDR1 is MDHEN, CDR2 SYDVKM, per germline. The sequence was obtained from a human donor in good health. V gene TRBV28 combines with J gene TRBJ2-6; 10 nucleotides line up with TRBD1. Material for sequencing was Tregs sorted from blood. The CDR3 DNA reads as TGTGCCAGCAGTTTACCGGGACAGGGGTTAAATGGGGCCAACGTCCTGACTTTC. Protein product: CASSLPGQGLNGANVLTF.